This entry lists 11 T cell receptor beta chains sequenced from one sample in a study of shared clonotypes between healthy human individuals. Measured with immunoSEQ multiplex PCR; TCRdb has only the in-frame clones, and not every one. The sample lists hundreds of thousands of clones; roughly 97% were seen once. The sequencing input was naive CD4+ T cells sorted from blood. Subset defined: CD45RA+ positively selected. The receptors shown here come from a woman aged 30 to 39 in good health.

This CDR3 is CASSQDLGQGTEAFF. In DNA form, the CDR3 reads TGTGCCAGCAGCCAAGACCTGGGACAGGGCACTGAAGCTTTCTTT. The J gene is TRBJ1-1, the V gene TRBV14; 9 nucleotides agree with TRBD1. This CDR3 has 15 residues. The germline CDR1 and CDR2 sequences are SGHDN and FVKESK. Unmatched junction bases numbered 3, after V lost 0 bases and J lost 4 bases. The full variable domain, rest sourced from reference TRBV14 and TRBJ1-1, is EAGVTQFPSHSVIEKGQTVTLRCDPISGHDNLYWYRRVMGKEIKFLLHFVKESKQDESGMPNNRFLAERTGGTYSTLKVQPAELEDSGVYFCASSQDLGQGTEAFFGQGTRLTVV.

This chain links TRBV27 with TRBJ2-1; possible D gene TRBD2, 5 bases. CDR1 and CDR2 (germline): MNHEY, SMNVEV (reference sequence). Trimming removed 3 bases from V and 9 bases from J, with 12 bases in between. There are 13 residues in the CDR3. The CDR3 sequence is CASSFSGMGEQFF. The CDR3 region has the DNA TGTGCCAGCAGTTTTTCCGGGATGGGTGAGCAGTTCTTC.

This CDR3 is CASSPNLRLAGAGELFF. The CDR3 coding sequence is TGTGCCAGTAGCCCAAATCTCCGACTAGCGGGAGCCGGGGAGCTGTTTTTT. V usage is TRBV19 and J usage is TRBJ2-2, with 12 bases fitting TRBD2. The CDR3 sequence is 17 residues long. The trim removed 6 bases at V and 6 bases at J, leaving 11 bases unmatched. Germline V gene data show CDR1 as LNHDA and CDR2 as SQIVND (reference sequence). Full variable domain (remainder filled in from reference TRBV19 and TRBJ2-2): DGGITQSPKYLFRKEGQNVTLSCEQNLNHDAMYWYRQDPGQGLRLIYYSQIVNDFQKGDIAEGYSVSREKKESFPLTVTSAQKNPTAFYLCASSPNLRLAGAGELFFGEGSRLTVL.

This rearrangement joins TRBV7-9 to TRBJ2-7, with 8 nucleotides matching TRBD1. The CDR3 is 14 residues long. Germline V gene sequence: CDR1 SEHNR, CDR2 FQNEAQ (reference sequence). Trimming cost V 4 bases and J 5 bases; bases outside gene matches: 7. The CDR3 sequence is CASSSRTGNHEQYF. The CDR3 nucleotides read TGTGCCAGCAGCTCCCGGACAGGGAACCACGAGCAGTACTTC. Full variable domain (remainder filled in from reference TRBV7-9 and TRBJ2-7): DTGVSQNPRHKITKRGQNVTFRCDPISEHNRLYWYRQTLGQGPEFLTYFQNEAQLEKSRLLSDRFSAERPKGSFSTLEIQRTEQGDSAMYLCASSSRTGNHEQYFGPGTRLTVT.

This chain connects TRBV13 to TRBJ1-1; 10 nucleotides align to TRBD1. CDR1 and CDR2 (germline): PRHDT, FYEKMQ (reference sequence). Germline trimming cut 3 bases from V and 5 bases from J; bases unmatched to any gene: 6. The CDR3 length is 15 residues. The CDR3 sequence is CASSFEDRGRTEAFF. The CDR3 DNA is TGTGCCAGCAGCTTTGAAGACAGGGGGCGAACTGAAGCTTTCTTT.

The chain has TRBV27 and TRBJ2-1; a weak D match, TRBD1 (6 bases). The CDR3 is 12 residues long. CDR1 MNHEY and CDR2 SMNVEV come from the germline V gene (reference sequence). V was shortened by 5 bases and J by 8 bases, with 10 bases between the two germline ends. The CDR3 DNA reads TGTGCCAGCAGTCAACAGGGTTATGAGCAGTTCTTC. As protein: CASSQQGYEQFF.

This chain uses TRBV27 with TRBJ2-1; 9 nucleotides agree with TRBD2. Germline values: CDR1 MNHEY, CDR2 SMNVEV (reference sequence). This CDR3 comprises 15 residues. The J segment lost 10 bases and the V segment lost 10 bases, leaving 17 bases of the junction unmatched. The CDR3 coding sequence is TGTGCCACCAGAACACGGGGCGGGAGGGAAGGGGAGCAGTTCTTC. This gives the protein CATRTRGGREGEQFF.

The J gene is TRBJ2-1, the V gene TRBV16, with 8 bases that match TRBD2. The CDR3 totals 15 residues. The V gene's germline CDR1 is KGHSY and CDR2 FQNENV. V was clipped by 0 bases and J by 3 bases; unmatched bases: 1. This CDR3 is CASSQSTSVYNEQFF. DNA for the CDR3: TGTGCCAGCAGCCAATCGACTAGCGTCTACAATGAGCAGTTCTTC.

Only one count was recorded for this clone. The CDR3 is CASGAAYNQPQHF. DNA of the CDR3: TGTGCCAGCGGTGCGGCTTACAATCAGCCCCAGCATTTT. J is TRBJ1-5 and V is TRBV2; D gene ambiguous. The V end was cut by 8 bases, the J end by 3 bases, with 11 bases between. Germline V lookup: CDR1 SNHLY, CDR2 FYNNEI. CDR3 size: 13 residues.

The gene calls are TRBV7-9 and TRBJ2-7, with D unclear. From germline, CDR1 is SEHNR and CDR2 FQNEAQ (reference sequence). There are 14 residues in the CDR3. V was shortened by 5 bases and J by 5 bases, with 16 bases between the two germline ends. The CDR3 coding sequence is TGTGCCAGCAGCGCATACAAGGGCGTCGACGAGCAGTACTTC. It specifies CASSAYKGVDEQYF. Combining the CDR3 with reference TRBV7-9 and TRBJ2-7 gives the whole variable domain DTGVSQNPRHKITKRGQNVTFRCDPISEHNRLYWYRQTLGQGPEFLTYFQNEAQLEKSRLLSDRFSAERPKGSFSTLEIQRTEQGDSAMYLCASSAYKGVDEQYFGPGTRLTVT.

The chain links TRBV2 to TRBJ2-7, with unresolved D. Germline V CDR1 and CDR2: SNHLY, FYNNEI. This CDR3 has 13 residues. The V gene lost 4 bases and the J gene lost 3 bases, with 10 bases spanning the gap. In DNA, the CDR3 is TGTGCCAGCAGTGGAGGCGGTTTCTACGAGCAGTACTTC. This translates into CASSGGGFYEQYF.